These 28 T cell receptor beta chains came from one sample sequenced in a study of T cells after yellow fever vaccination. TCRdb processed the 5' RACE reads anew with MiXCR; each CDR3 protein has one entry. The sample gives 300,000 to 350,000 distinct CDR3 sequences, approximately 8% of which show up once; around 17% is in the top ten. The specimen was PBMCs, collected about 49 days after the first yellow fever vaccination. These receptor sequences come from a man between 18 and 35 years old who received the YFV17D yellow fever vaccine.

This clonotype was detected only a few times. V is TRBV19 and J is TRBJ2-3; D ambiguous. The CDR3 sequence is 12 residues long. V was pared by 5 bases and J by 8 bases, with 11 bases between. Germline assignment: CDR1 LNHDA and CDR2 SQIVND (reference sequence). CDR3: CASSSMGGTQYF. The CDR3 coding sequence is TGTGCCAGTAGTTCTATGGGCGGTACGCAGTATTTT.

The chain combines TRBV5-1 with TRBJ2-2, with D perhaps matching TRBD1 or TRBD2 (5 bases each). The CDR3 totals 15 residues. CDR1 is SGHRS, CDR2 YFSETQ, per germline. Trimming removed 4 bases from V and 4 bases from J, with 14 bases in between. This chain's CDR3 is CASSIRDAGTGELFF. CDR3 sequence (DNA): TGCGCCAGCAGCATCCGGGACGCGGGCACCGGGGAGCTGTTTTTT.

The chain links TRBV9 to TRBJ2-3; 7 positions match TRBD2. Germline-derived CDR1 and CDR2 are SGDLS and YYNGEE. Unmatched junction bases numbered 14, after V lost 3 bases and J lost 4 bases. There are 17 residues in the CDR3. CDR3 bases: TGTGCCAGCAGCGCCCACCTAGTCCGGGGGAGGGCAGATACGCAGTATTTT. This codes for CASSAHLVRGRADTQYF.

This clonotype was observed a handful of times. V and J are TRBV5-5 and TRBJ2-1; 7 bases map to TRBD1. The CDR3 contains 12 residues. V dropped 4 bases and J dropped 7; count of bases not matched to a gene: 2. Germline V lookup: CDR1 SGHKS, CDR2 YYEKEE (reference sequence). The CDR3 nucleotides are TGTGCCAGCAGCCGGGACAGTAATGAGCAGTTCTTC. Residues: CASSRDSNEQFF.

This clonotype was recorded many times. The CDR3 reads CASSPELGTDTQYF. CDR3 in DNA: TGCGCCAGCAGCCCCGAGCTAGGCACAGATACGCAGTATTTT. J is TRBJ2-3 and V is TRBV5-1; D is unclear. V gave up 4 bases and J gave up 1 base, with 10 bases separating them. CDR1 and CDR2 (germline): SGHRS, YFSETQ. The CDR3 extends over 14 amino acids.

The CDR3 DNA reads TGCGCCAGCAGCTCGAAGGGGGGCGCGGGGGCAAAAGAGCAGTACTTC. Protein: CASSSKGGAGAKEQYF. The rearrangement uses TRBV5-1 and TRBJ2-7, with TRBD2 as a possible D gene (7 bases). This CDR3 spans 16 amino acids. V was clipped by 3 bases and J by 7 bases, with 23 bases between them. CDR1 SGHRS and CDR2 YFSETQ come from the germline V gene. Combining the CDR3 with reference TRBV5-1 and TRBJ2-7 gives the whole variable domain KAGVTQTPRYLIKTRGQQVTLSCSPISGHRSVSWYQQTPGQGLQFLFEYFSETQRNKGNFPGRFSGRQFSNSRSEMNVSTLELGDSALYLCASSSKGGAGAKEQYFGPGTRLTVT.

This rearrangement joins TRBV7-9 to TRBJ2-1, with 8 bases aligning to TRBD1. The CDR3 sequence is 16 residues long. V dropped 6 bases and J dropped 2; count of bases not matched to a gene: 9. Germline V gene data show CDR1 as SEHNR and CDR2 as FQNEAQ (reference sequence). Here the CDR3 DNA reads TGTGCCAGCAGGGGAAGGCAGGGGGCCGCCTACAATGAGCAGTTCTTC. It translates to CASRGRQGAAYNEQFF.

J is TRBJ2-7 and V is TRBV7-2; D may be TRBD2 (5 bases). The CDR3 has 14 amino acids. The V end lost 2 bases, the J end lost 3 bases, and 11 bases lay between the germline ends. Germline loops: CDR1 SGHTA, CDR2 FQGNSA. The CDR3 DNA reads TGTGCCAGCAGCTTAAATCGGGATGGCTACGAGCAGTACTTC. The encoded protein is CASSLNRDGYEQYF.

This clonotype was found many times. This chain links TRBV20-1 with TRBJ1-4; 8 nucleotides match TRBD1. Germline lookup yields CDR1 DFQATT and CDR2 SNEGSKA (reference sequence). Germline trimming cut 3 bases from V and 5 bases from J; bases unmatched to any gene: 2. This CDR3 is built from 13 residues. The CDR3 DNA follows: TGCAGTGCTAGGCGACAGGGGAATGAAAAACTGTTTTTT. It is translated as CSARRQGNEKLFF.

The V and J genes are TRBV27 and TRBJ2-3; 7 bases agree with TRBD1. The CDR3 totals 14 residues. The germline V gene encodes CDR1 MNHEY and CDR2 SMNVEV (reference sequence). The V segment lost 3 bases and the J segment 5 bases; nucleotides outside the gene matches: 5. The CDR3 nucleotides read TGTGCCAGCAGTTTCATCCAGGGGGAAGATACGCAGTATTTT. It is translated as CASSFIQGEDTQYF.

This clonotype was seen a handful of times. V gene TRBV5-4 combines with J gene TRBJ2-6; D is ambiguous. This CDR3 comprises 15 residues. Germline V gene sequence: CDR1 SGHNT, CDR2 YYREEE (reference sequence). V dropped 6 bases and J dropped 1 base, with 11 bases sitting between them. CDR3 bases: TGTGCCAGCAACAATCTTGTATCTGGGGCCAACGTCCTGACTTTC. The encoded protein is CASNNLVSGANVLTF.

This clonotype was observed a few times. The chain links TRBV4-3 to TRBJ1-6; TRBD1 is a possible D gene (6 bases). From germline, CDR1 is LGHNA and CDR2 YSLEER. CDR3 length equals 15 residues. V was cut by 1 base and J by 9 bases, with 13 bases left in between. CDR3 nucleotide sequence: TGCGCCAGCAGCCAAGTGGGGGGAGGGGGTTCACCCCTCCACTTT. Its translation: CASSQVGGGGSPLHF.

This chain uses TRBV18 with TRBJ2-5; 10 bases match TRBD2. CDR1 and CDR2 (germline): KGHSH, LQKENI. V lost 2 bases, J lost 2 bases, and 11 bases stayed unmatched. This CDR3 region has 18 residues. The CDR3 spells CASSPAASGGMIQETQYF. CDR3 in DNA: TGTGCCAGCTCACCAGCGGCTAGCGGGGGAATGATACAAGAGACCCAGTACTTC.

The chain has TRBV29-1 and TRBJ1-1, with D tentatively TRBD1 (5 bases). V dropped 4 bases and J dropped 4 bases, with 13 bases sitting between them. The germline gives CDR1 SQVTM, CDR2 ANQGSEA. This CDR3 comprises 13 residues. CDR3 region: CSVASLGPTEAFF. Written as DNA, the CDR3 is TGCAGCGTTGCTAGTTTGGGACCCACTGAAGCTTTCTTT.

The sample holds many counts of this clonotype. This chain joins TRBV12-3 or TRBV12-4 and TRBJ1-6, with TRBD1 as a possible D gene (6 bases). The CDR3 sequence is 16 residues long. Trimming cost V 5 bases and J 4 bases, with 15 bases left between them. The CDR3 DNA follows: TGTGCCAGCAGTCCCGGGGGCCATTCATATAATTCACCCCTCCACTTT. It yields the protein CASSPGGHSYNSPLHF.

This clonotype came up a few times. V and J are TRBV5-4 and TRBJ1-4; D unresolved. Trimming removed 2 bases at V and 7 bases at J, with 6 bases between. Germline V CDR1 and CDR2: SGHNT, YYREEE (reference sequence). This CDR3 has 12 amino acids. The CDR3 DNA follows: TGTGCCAGCAGCTTCGGAGGTGAAAAACTGTTTTTT. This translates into CASSFGGEKLFF.

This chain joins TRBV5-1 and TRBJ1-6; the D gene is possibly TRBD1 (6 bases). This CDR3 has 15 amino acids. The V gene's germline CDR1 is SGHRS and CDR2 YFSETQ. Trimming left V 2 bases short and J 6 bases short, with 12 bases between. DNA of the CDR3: TGCGCCAGCAGCTTCGTACAAGGGGGTAATTCACCCCTCCACTTT. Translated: CASSFVQGGNSPLHF.

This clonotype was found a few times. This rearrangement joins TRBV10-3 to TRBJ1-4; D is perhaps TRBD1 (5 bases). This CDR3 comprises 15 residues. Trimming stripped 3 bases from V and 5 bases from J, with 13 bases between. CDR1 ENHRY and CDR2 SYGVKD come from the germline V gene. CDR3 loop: CAISDPGGINEKLFF. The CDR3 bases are TGTGCCATCAGTGATCCGGGGGGGATCAATGAAAAACTGTTTTTT.

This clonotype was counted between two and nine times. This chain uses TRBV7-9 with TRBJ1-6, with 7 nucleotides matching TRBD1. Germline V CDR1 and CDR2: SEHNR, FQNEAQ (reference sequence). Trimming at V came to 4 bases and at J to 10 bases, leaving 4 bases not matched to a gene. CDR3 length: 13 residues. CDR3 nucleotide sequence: TGTGCCAGCAGCTGGACAGGACTCTCACCCCTCCACTTT. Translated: CASSWTGLSPLHF.

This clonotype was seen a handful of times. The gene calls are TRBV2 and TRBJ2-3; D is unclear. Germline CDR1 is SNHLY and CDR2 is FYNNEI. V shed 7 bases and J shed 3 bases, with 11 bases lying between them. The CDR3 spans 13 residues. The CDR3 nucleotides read TGTGCCAGCATTAGGGATTGGACAGATACGCAGTATTTT. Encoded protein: CASIRDWTDTQYF.

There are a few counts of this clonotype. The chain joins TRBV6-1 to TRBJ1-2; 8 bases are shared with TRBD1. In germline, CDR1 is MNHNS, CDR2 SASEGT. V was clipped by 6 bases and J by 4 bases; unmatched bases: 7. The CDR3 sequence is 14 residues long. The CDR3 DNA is TGTGCCAGCAGCCCGGACAGGGCAGGCTATGGCTACACCTTC. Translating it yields CASSPDRAGYGYTF.

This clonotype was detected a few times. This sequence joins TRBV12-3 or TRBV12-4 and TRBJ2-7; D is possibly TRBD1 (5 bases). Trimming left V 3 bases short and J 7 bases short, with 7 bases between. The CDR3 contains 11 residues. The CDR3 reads CASSFPGEQYF. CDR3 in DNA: TGTGCCAGCAGTTTCCCAGGGGAGCAGTACTTC.

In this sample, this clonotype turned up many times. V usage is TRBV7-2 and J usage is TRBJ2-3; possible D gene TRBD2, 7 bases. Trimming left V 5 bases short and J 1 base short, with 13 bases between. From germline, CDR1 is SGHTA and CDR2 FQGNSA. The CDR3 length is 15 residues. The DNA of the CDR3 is TGTGCCAGCAGCCTAGGGGGGGGACGCACAGATACGCAGTATTTT. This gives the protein CASSLGGGRTDTQYF.

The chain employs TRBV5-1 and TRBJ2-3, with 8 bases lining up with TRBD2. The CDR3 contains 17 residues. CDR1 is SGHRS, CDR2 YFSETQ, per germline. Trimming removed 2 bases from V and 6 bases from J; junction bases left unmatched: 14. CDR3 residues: CASSLQGWSGGPDTQYF. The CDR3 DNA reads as TGCGCCAGCAGCTTACAGGGATGGAGCGGGGGCCCCGATACGCAGTATTTT.

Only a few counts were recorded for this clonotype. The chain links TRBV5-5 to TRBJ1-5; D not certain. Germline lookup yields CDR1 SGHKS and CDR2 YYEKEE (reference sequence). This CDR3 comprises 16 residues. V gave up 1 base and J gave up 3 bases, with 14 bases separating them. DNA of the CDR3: TGTGCCAGCAGCTTGACCGGGAAAAGATTCAATCAGCCCCAGCATTTT. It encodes CASSLTGKRFNQPQHF.

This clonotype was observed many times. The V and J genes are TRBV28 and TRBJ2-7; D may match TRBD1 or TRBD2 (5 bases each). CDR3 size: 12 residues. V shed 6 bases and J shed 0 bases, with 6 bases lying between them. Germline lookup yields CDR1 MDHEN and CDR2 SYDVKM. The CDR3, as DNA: TGTGCCAGCAGGGGGGACTCCTACGAGCAGTACGTC. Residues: CASRGDSYEQYV.

The CDR3 DNA reads TGTGCCAGCTCCTTAAGGACTTTCGATGAGCAGTTCTTC. Encoded protein: CASSLRTFDEQFF. The V gene is TRBV18, the J gene TRBJ2-1, with D tentatively TRBD2 (5 bases). The germline gives CDR1 KGHSH, CDR2 LQKENI. Between the trimmed V and J ends, which lost 6 bases and 8 bases, there was a span of 14 bases. There are 13 residues in the CDR3.

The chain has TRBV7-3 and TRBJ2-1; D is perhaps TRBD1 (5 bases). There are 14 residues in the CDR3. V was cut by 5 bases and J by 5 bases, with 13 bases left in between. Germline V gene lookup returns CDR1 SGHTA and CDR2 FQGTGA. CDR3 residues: CASSTDRADNEQFF. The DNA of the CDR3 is TGTGCCAGCAGCACCGACAGAGCCGACAATGAGCAGTTCTTC.